The entry below describes one TCR beta chain. This entry belongs to a study of blood T cell repertoires in COVID-19. Sequencing used immunoSEQ multiplex PCR; TCRdb keeps in-frame clones, though not all of them. The sample lists approximately 250,000 clones, more than 80% occurring once. Trimming removed 4 bases from V and 2 bases from J, with 15 bases in between. CDR3 length equals 16 residues. CDR1 LGHDT and CDR2 YNNKEL come from the germline V gene (reference sequence). The receptor's source is a woman aged 30 to 39 with acute COVID-19. The sample consisted of PBMCs or T cells enriched from blood (not recorded which). This chain joins TRBV3-1 (or the pseudogene TRBV3-2) and TRBJ2-1; a weak D match, TRBD2 (6 bases). The CDR3 here is CASSRTEGLPYNEQFF. The CDR3 DNA reads as TGTGCCAGCAGCCGAACGGAGGGACTGCCCTACAATGAGCAGTTCTTC.